These 29 T cell receptor beta chains were all obtained from the same sample, sequenced in a study of PD-1 blockade in classical Hodgkin lymphoma. This sample's time point: newly diagnosed, previously untreated cHL patient sample. Assay used: immunoSEQ multiplex PCR; TCRdb lists only in-frame clones, some missing. The profile shows roughly 70,000 clones, nearly 95% of them singletons. Specimen: peripheral blood mononuclear cells (PBMCs). The receptor set was obtained from a human donor with classical Hodgkin lymphoma.

The rearrangement joins TRBV19 to TRBJ1-5, with D possibly TRBD1 on 6 matching bases. The germline V gene encodes CDR1 LNHDA and CDR2 SQIVND (reference sequence). There are 15 residues in the CDR3. V was cut by 3 bases and J by 6 bases, with 15 bases left in between. CDR3 sequence reads: CASSMWATGSQPQHF. The CDR3 DNA reads TGTGCCAGTAGTATGTGGGCAACAGGGAGTCAGCCCCAGCATTTT.

The J gene is TRBJ1-1, the V gene TRBV15; D is possibly TRBD1 (5 bases). V lost 8 bases and J 3 bases, leaving 10 bases between the germline ends. The germline CDR1 and CDR2 sequences are LNHNV and YYDKDF (reference sequence). CDR3 length: 12 residues. CDR3 in amino acids: CATRGLDTEAFF. In nucleotides, the CDR3 is TGTGCCACCCGGGGACTGGACACTGAAGCTTTCTTT.

The rearrangement links TRBV9 to TRBJ1-1; D call uncertain. Trimming cost V 1 base and J 1 base, with 5 bases left between them. Per the germline V gene, CDR1 is SGDLS and CDR2 is YYNGEE. This CDR3 is 13 amino acids long. The CDR3 bases are TGTGCCAGCAGCGTATTTAAGAACACTGAAGCTTTCTTT. This gives the protein CASSVFKNTEAFF.

This chain connects TRBV2 to TRBJ1-2, with 8 nucleotides matching TRBD1. The CDR3 contains 13 residues. The V gene's germline CDR1 is SNHLY and CDR2 FYNNEI. The V gene end was trimmed by 2 bases and the J gene end by 5 bases; junction bases not matched to a gene: 1. DNA of the CDR3: TGTGCCAGCAGTGAATACAGGGGGTATGGCTACACCTTC. Its protein product is CASSEYRGYGYTF.

This clone was recorded once. J is TRBJ2-7 and V is TRBV7-2; D remains unclear. With 2 bases removed from V and 3 bases from J, the gap between germline ends came to 8 bases. The germline CDR1 and CDR2 sequences are SGHTA and FQGNSA. This CDR3 is 13 amino acids long. This chain's CDR3 is CASSLLGFYEQYF. CDR3 bases: TGTGCCAGCAGCTTACTTGGGTTCTACGAGCAGTACTTC. The full variable domain, its missing parts supplied by reference TRBV7-2 and TRBJ2-7, is GAGVSQSPSNKVTEKGKDVELRCDPISGHTALYWYRQSLGQGLEFLIYFQGNSAPDKSGLPSDRFSAERTGGSVSTLTIQRTQQEDSAVYLCASSLLGFYEQYFGPGTRLTVT.

The chain couples TRBV4-3 to TRBJ1-2; 7 bases match TRBD1. With V trimmed by 3 bases and J by 4 bases, 11 bases remained unmatched. This CDR3 region has 16 residues. CDR1 is LGHNA and CDR2 is YSLEER in the germline V gene. CDR3 loop: CASSHPGQATPYGYTF. In nucleotides, the CDR3 is TGCGCCAGCAGCCACCCCGGACAGGCAACCCCCTATGGCTACACCTTC.

J is TRBJ1-2 and V is TRBV30, with D perhaps TRBD1 (5 bases). The CDR3 totals 14 residues. Germline CDR1 reads GTSNPN; CDR2 reads SVGIG (reference sequence). Trimming took 6 bases from V and 4 from J, leaving 18 bases between them. This CDR3 is CACKPRQSFYGYTF. In DNA, the CDR3 is TGTGCCTGTAAACCCCGACAGTCCTTCTATGGCTACACCTTC.

In DNA, the CDR3 is TGTGCCAGCAGCTTGGGGTTACTTCGTTCGAACACTGAAGCTTTCTTT. The encoded protein is CASSLGLLRSNTEAFF. The genes are TRBV5-6 and TRBJ1-1; D remains unclear. The CDR3 is 16 amino acids. V lost 0 bases, J lost 1 base, and 13 bases lay in between. Germline V gene sequence: CDR1 SGHDT, CDR2 YYEEEE.

The chain uses TRBV5-5 and TRBJ2-2, with D perhaps matching TRBD2 (6 bases). With 2 bases removed from V and 5 bases from J, the gap between germline ends came to 13 bases. The CDR3 sequence is 15 residues long. In germline, CDR1 is SGHKS, CDR2 YYEKEE (reference sequence). For the CDR3, the DNA is TGTGCCAGCAGCTTTGGGGGGATCGGAACCGGGGAGCTGTTTTTT. Translation: CASSFGGIGTGELFF. The whole variable domain, remainder taken from reference TRBV5-5 and TRBJ2-2, is DAGVTQSPTHLIKTRGQQVTLRCSPISGHKSVSWYQQVLGQGPQFIFQYYEKEERGRGNFPDRFSARQFPNYSSELNVNALLLGDSALYLCASSFGGIGTGELFFGEGSRLTVL.

This sequence joins TRBV5-1 and TRBJ2-2; D may be TRBD1 (6 bases). The V end lost 6 bases, the J end lost 4 bases, and 16 bases lay between the germline ends. Germline V gene data show CDR1 as SGHRS and CDR2 as YFSETQ. The CDR3 length is 15 residues. This CDR3 is CASKQIGTPTGELFF. CDR3 in DNA: TGCGCCAGCAAGCAGATCGGGACACCCACCGGGGAGCTGTTTTTT.

The chain combines TRBV7-8 with TRBJ2-3; no clear D. The CDR3 is 13 amino acids. The V end lost 2 bases, the J end lost 7 bases, and 10 bases lay between the germline ends. Germline lookup yields CDR1 SGHVS and CDR2 FQNEAQ. The CDR3 loop reads CASSLPLGYTQYF. The CDR3 DNA follows: TGTGCCAGCAGCTTACCCCTGGGCTATACGCAGTATTTT.

The V and J genes are TRBV28 and TRBJ2-1; D possibly corresponds to TRBD2 (6 bases). The CDR3 sequence is 18 residues long. Germline V CDR1 and CDR2: MDHEN, SYDVKM. The germline V and J ends were trimmed by 4 bases and 4 bases, with 23 bases remaining between them. CDR3: CASSSHFGGGTDYNEQFF. The CDR3 bases are TGTGCCAGCAGTTCACACTTCGGTGGGGGGACGGATTACAATGAGCAGTTCTTC. The variable domain in full, with the rest retrieved from reference TRBV28 and TRBJ2-1, is DVKVTQSSRYLVKRTGEKVFLECVQDMDHENMFWYRQDPGLGLRLIYFSYDVKMKEKGDIPEGYSVSREKKERFSLILESASTNQTSMYLCASSSHFGGGTDYNEQFFGPGTRLTVL.

CDR3 nucleotides: TGCGCCAGCAGCTACCGGGACAGGGGTTTCAATCAGCCCCAGCATTTT. Its protein is CASSYRDRGFNQPQHF. The chain couples TRBV5-1 to TRBJ1-5, with 10 positions matching TRBD1. Germline-derived CDR1 and CDR2 are SGHRS and YFSETQ. The CDR3 covers 16 residues. Trimming cost V 3 bases and J 3 bases; bases outside gene matches: 6.

This clone was detected a few times. The chain's CDR3 is CASSLTATNEKLFF. CDR3 in DNA: TGCGCCAGCAGCTTGACAGCAACTAATGAAAAACTGTTTTTT. The V call is TRBV5-1, the J call TRBJ1-4, with unresolved D. CDR1 is SGHRS and CDR2 is YFSETQ in the germline V gene. V shed 1 base and J shed 0 bases, with 4 bases lying between them. This CDR3 region has 14 residues.

This clone came up a few times. The chain has TRBV7-2 and TRBJ1-5; a weak D match, TRBD1 (5 bases). Germline V gene sequence: CDR1 SGHTA, CDR2 FQGNSA. Trimming took off 3 bases at V and 3 bases at J, with 12 bases between the two ends. This CDR3 comprises 15 residues. CDR3 DNA sequence: TGTGCCAGCAGCTTGTCGGGGGGGTCCAATCAGCCCCAGCATTTT. Residues: CASSLSGGSNQPQHF.

This chain joins TRBV20-1 and TRBJ2-7; no definite D call. Trimming removed 3 bases at V and 2 bases at J, with 5 bases between. This CDR3 is 11 amino acids long. Germline V gene data show CDR1 as DFQATT and CDR2 as SNEGSKA (reference sequence). CDR3 nucleotides: TGCAGTGCTAGGGGGACCTACGAGCAGTACTTC. Translated, it gives CSARGTYEQYF.

The chain uses TRBV2 and TRBJ2-5; 8 bases match TRBD2. CDR1 is SNHLY, CDR2 FYNNEI, per germline. The trim removed 11 bases at V and 0 bases at J, leaving 2 bases unmatched. The CDR3 runs 12 residues. As DNA, the CDR3 is TGTGCCGGTAGCGGGGACCAAGAGACCCAGTACTTC. It is translated as CAGSGDQETQYF.

The chain recombines TRBV9 with TRBJ2-7; TRBD1 aligns across 10 bases. The junction had 14 bases not matched to a gene; V was cut back by 2 bases and J by 6 bases. CDR1 and CDR2 from the germline V gene are SGDLS and YYNGEE. The CDR3 loop spans 17 amino acids. The CDR3 is CASSVSFGWDRGVEQYF. The CDR3 DNA follows: TGTGCCAGCAGCGTGAGCTTTGGGTGGGACAGGGGAGTCGAGCAGTACTTC. Filled out from reference TRBV9 and TRBJ2-7, the complete variable domain reads DSGVTQTPKHLITATGQRVTLRCSPRSGDLSVYWYQQSLDQGLQFLIQYYNGEERAKGNILERFSAQQFPDLHSELNLSSLELGDSALYFCASSVSFGWDRGVEQYFGPGTRLTVT.

This clone was seen a single time. The V call is TRBV6-9, the J call TRBJ2-7, with D unresolved. Trimming cost V 6 bases and J 7 bases, with 4 bases left between them. Germline CDR1 MNHGY, CDR2 SVAAGI. The length of the CDR3 is 9 residues. CDR3 sequence reads: CASRGEQYF. The DNA of the CDR3 is TGTGCCAGCAGGGGGGAGCAGTACTTC.

The chain carries TRBV6-5 and TRBJ1-3; a possible D gene is TRBD1 (6 bases). Germline CDR1 MNHEY, CDR2 SVGAGI. There are 16 residues in the CDR3. V lost 2 bases to trimming and J lost 3 bases, with 14 bases between them. The CDR3 sequence is CASSYGGGASGNTIYF. CDR3 DNA: TGTGCCAGCAGTTACGGTGGGGGGGCAAGTGGAAACACCATATATTTT.

The V and J genes are TRBV6-1 and TRBJ2-3; maybe TRBD2 (5 bases). V dropped 5 bases and J dropped 1 base, with 7 bases sitting between them. Germline values: CDR1 MNHNS, CDR2 SASEGT. The CDR3 runs 13 residues. The CDR3: CASSWTGTDTQYF. As DNA, the CDR3 is TGTGCCAGCAGTTGGACTGGCACAGATACGCAGTATTTT.

For this clone: Other DNA sequences from this sample encode an identical CDR3 as well. This sequence joins TRBV18 and TRBJ1-2; 7 positions agree with TRBD1. Trimming at V came to 3 bases and at J to 2 bases, leaving 0 bases not matched to a gene. Germline V gene lookup returns CDR1 KGHSH and CDR2 LQKENI. The CDR3 has 13 residues. As DNA, the CDR3 is TGTGCCAGCTCACCGGGACAGAACTATGGCTACACCTTC. It is translated as CASSPGQNYGYTF.

The chain has TRBV7-6 and TRBJ2-5; D perhaps matches TRBD2 (6 bases). V lost 0 bases, J lost 4 bases, and 18 bases lay in between. The length of the CDR3 is 17 residues. CDR1 SGHVS and CDR2 FNYEAQ come from the germline V gene. The CDR3, as DNA: TGTGCCAGCAGCTTAGCTGGCGGGGCAGGGTGGGGAGAGACCCAGTACTTC. Amino acids: CASSLAGGAGWGETQYF. The variable domain in full, with the rest retrieved from reference TRBV7-6 and TRBJ2-5, is GAGVSQSPRYKVTKRGQDVALRCDPISGHVSLYWYRQALGQGPEFLTYFNYEAQQDKSGLPNDRFSAERPEGSISTLTIQRTEQRDSAMYRCASSLAGGAGWGETQYFGPGTRLLVL.

The rearrangement joins TRBV30 to TRBJ2-7; 9 bases match TRBD1. The V segment lost 0 bases and the J segment 3 bases; nucleotides outside the gene matches: 9. Germline values: CDR1 GTSNPN, CDR2 SVGIG (reference sequence). The CDR3 runs to 16 residues. CDR3 amino acids: CAWSVHGDRADYEQYF. DNA of the CDR3: TGTGCCTGGAGTGTACACGGGGACAGGGCCGACTACGAGCAGTACTTC.

V gene TRBV18 combines with J gene TRBJ2-7, with 7 bases that match TRBD1. Germline V gives CDR1 KGHSH, CDR2 LQKENI. CDR3 length: 16 residues. Trimming cost V 3 bases and J 0 bases; bases outside gene matches: 8. CDR3: CASSPLTGMPSYEQYF. DNA for the CDR3: TGTGCCAGCTCACCCCTGACAGGGATGCCCTCCTACGAGCAGTACTTC.

The gene calls are TRBV23-1 and TRBJ2-3, with 11 bases lining up with TRBD1. TRBV23-1 is assigned to the ORF class and has an uncertain function. The CDR3 totals 20 residues. V shed 0 bases, J shed 2 bases, and the junction held 13 bases outside the gene matches. In DNA form, the CDR3 reads TGCGCCAGCAGTCAATCCCCGGGACAGGGGGGAACGCGATACACAGATACGCAGTATTTT. It specifies CASSQSPGQGGTRYTDTQYF.

V usage is TRBV7-3 and J usage is TRBJ2-2; no clear D gene. This CDR3 is built from 16 residues. Trimming removed 4 bases at V and 3 bases at J, with 15 bases between. Per germline, CDR1 SGHTA and CDR2 FQGTGA. The CDR3 DNA sequence: TGTGCCAGCAGCTCCTCTCGGACGCCCTACACCGGGGAGCTGTTTTTT. It codes for CASSSSRTPYTGELFF. The full variable domain, completed using reference TRBV7-3 and TRBJ2-2, is GAGVSQTPSNKVTEKGKYVELRCDPISGHTALYWYRQSLGQGPEFLIYFQGTGAADDSGLPNDRFFAVRPEGSVSTLKIQRTERGDSAVYLCASSSSRTPYTGELFFGEGSRLTVL.

The chain links TRBV29-1 to TRBJ2-7; either TRBD1 or TRBD2 may supply D (8 bases each). Trimming shortened V by 6 bases and J by 7 bases, and 22 bases separated the two germline ends. Germline V gives CDR1 SQVTM, CDR2 ANQGSEA. The CDR3 spans 14 residues. The CDR3 is CSVTGTRGQEEQYF. Here the CDR3 DNA reads TGCAGCGTAACCGGGACTAGGGGACAGGAAGAGCAGTACTTC.

The V gene is TRBV7-6, the J gene TRBJ2-7; D perhaps matches TRBD2 (6 bases). The CDR3 runs to 12 residues. The germline CDR1 and CDR2 sequences are SGHVS and FNYEAQ. V lost 3 bases and J 6 bases, leaving 9 bases between the germline ends. In DNA, the CDR3 is TGTGCCAGCAGCTTCCAGGGAGGCGAGCAGTACTTC. Protein: CASSFQGGEQYF.